The clone carrying this T cell receptor (beta chain) was picked up a small number of times. The antigen remains unidentified. Treatment defined: roughly ten-day PBMC culture with coronavirus spike peptide pools or control peptides (ViraFEST assay). ViraFEST used peptide pools to expand antigen-specific T cells, then sequenced TCRs. The PCR-positive dates, March through December 2020, came before the US Alpha, Beta and Delta variants. Scientists ran DNA taken from cultured CD4+ T cells through the Oncomine TCR Beta short-read assay for sequencing. TCRdb itself ran the PCR reads through MiXCR, one entry per CDR3 protein. The sample holds under 20,000 distinct CDR3 sequences, 70% seen once. The data were taken from a study of vaccination and CD4 T cells after COVID-19. Whole-study context: SARS-CoV-2 positivity in convalescent patients was established by nasal swab PCR; nine had mild and one severe disease. Comprising six males and four females, the convalescent participants counted two Hispanic individuals among them.

The V end lost 1 base, the J end lost 3 bases, and 24 bases lay between the germline ends. Germline-derived CDR1 and CDR2 are DFQATT and SNEGSKA (reference sequence). The CDR3 totals 18 residues. The sample consisted of CD4+ T cells from blood, cultured in vitro. This chain connects TRBV20-1 to TRBJ1-1; D perhaps matches TRBD1 (6 bases). The clonotype originates from a human donor who had recovered from COVID-19. CDR3 nucleotide sequence: TGCAGTGCTAGAGCGGGACCCGGGGGGCGCGGGCCCCACACTGAAGCTTTCTTT. Translated: CSARAGPGGRGPHTEAFF.